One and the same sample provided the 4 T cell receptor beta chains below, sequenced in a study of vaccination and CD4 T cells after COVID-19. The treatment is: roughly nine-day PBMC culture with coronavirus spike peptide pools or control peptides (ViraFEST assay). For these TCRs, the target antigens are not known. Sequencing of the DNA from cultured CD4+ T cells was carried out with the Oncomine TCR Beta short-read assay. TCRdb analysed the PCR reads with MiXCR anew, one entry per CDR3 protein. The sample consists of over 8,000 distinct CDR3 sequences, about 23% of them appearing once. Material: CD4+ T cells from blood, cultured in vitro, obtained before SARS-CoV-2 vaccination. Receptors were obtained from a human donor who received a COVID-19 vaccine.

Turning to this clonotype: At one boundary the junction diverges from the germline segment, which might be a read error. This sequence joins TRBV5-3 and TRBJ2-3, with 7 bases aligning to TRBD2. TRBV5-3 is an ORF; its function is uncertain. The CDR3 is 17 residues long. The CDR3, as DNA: TGTGCCAGCAGCTTGGACCCAGCGGGGATGGGCACAGATACGCAGTATTTT. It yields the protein CASSLDPAGMGTDTQYF.

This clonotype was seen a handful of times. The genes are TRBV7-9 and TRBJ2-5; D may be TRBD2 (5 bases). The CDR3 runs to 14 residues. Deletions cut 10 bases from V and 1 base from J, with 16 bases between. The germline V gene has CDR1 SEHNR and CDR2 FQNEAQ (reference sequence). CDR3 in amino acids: CATTSSGLQETQYF. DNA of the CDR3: TGTGCCACCACTTCAAGCGGACTCCAAGAGACCCAGTACTTC.

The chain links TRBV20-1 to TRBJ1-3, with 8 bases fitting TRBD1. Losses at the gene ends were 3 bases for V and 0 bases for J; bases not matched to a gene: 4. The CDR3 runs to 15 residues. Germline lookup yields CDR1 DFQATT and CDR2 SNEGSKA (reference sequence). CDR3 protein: CSARTGEGSGNTIYF. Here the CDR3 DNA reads TGCAGTGCTAGGACAGGGGAGGGCTCTGGAAACACCATATATTTT.

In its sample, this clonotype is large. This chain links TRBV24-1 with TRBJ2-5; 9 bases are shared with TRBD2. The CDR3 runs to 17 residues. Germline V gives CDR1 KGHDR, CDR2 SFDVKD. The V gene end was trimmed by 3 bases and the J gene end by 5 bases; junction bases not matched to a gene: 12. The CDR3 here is CATSDRSSGGIVETQYF. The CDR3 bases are TGTGCCACCAGTGATCGCAGTAGCGGGGGCATAGTGGAGACCCAGTACTTC.